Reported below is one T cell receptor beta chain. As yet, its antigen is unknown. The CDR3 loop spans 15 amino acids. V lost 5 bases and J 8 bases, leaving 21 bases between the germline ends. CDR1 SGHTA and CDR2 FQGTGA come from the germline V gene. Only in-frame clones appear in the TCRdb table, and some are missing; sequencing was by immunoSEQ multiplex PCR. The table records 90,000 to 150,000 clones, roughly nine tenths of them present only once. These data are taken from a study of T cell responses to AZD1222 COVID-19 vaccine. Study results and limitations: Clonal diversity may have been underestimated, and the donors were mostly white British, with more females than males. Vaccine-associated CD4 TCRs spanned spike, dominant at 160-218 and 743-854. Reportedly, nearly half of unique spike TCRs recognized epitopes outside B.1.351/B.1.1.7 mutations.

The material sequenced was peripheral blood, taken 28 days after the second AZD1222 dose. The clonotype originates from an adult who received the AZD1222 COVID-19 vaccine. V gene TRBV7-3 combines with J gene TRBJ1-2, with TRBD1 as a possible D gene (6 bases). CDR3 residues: CASSAPGTSTRGYTF. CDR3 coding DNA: TGTGCCAGCAGCGCCCCCGGGACATCAACGAGAGGCTACACCTTC.